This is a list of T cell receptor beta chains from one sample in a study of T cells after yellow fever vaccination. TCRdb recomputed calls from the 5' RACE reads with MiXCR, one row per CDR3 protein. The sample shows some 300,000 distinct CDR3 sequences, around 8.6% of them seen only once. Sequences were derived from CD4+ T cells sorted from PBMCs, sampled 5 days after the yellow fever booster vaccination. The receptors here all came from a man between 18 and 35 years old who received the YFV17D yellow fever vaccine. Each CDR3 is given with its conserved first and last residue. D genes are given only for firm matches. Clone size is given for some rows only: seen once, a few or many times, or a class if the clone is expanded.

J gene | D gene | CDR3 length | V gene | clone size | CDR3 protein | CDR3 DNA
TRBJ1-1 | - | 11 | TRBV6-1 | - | CASQGNTEAFF | TGTGCCAGCCAGGGCAACACTGAAGCTTTCTTT
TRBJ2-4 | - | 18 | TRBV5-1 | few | CASSQSGTPLMGKNIQYF | TGCGCCAGCAGCCAATCCGGGACTCCCCTAATGGGCAAAAACATTCAGTACTTC
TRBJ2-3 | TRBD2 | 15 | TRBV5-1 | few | CASSFSGGAPDTQYF | TGCGCCAGCAGCTTTTCCGGGGGGGCGCCAGATACGCAGTATTTT
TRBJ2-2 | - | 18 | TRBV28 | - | CTSSLSVVTTQNTGELFF | TGTACCAGCAGTTTATCGGTGGTCACGACACAGAACACCGGGGAGCTGTTTTTT
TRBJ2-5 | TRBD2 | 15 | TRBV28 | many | CASSSPAGGQETQYF | TGTGCCAGCAGTTCCCCAGCGGGGGGACAAGAGACCCAGTACTTC
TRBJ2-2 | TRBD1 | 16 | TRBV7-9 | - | CASSSRGQGGPGELFF | TGTGCCAGCAGCTCCCGTGGACAGGGAGGACCCGGGGAGCTGTTTTTT
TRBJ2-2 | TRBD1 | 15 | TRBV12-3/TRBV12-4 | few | CASSRTGRNTGELFF | TGTGCCAGCAGTCGGACAGGGAGGAACACCGGGGAGCTGTTTTTT
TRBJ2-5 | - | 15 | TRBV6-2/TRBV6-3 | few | CASSRRTAGSETQYF | TGTGCCAGCAGTAGGAGGACCGCAGGTAGCGAGACCCAGTACTTC
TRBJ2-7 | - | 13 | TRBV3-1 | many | CASSQGRRGEQYF | TGTGCCAGCAGCCAAGGAAGACGAGGCGAGCAGTACTTC
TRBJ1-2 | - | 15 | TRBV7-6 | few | CASSLSHGANYGYTF | TGTGCCAGCAGCTTATCTCATGGAGCTAACTATGGCTACACCTTC
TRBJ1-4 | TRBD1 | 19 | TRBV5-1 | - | CASSLDVQGASGANEKLFF | TGCGCCAGCAGCTTGGATGTACAGGGGGCGAGTGGAGCTAATGAAAAACTGTTTTTT
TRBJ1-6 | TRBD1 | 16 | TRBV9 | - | CASSVGGGQQVSPLHF | TGTGCCAGCAGCGTAGGAGGGGGCCAGCAAGTTTCACCCCTCCACTTT
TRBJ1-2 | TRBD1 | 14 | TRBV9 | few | CASSSGQGKRGYTF | TGTGCCAGCAGCTCAGGACAGGGGAAACGTGGCTACACCTTC
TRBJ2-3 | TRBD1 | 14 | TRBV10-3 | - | CATQDRDTTDTQYF | TGTGCCACCCAGGACAGGGACACCACAGATACGCAGTATTTT
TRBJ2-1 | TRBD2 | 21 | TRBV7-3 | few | CASSSRGKLAGIHSSYNEQFF | TGTGCCAGCAGCTCCCGGGGAAAACTAGCGGGTATTCATAGCTCCTACAATGAGCAGTTCTTC
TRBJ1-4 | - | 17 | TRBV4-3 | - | CASSQAPGTVANEKLFF | TGCGCCAGCAGCCAAGCCCCGGGGACGGTGGCTAATGAAAAACTGTTTTTT
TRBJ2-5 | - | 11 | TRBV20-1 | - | CSAGVGKTQYF | TGCAGTGCCGGGGTAGGGAAGACCCAGTACTTC
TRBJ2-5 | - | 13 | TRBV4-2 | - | CASSQTGSETQYF | TGTGCCAGCAGCCAGACAGGATCTGAGACCCAGTACTTC